Reported below is one T cell receptor beta chain. Its target is not known. Amplification used 60 Vbeta primers and 13 Jbeta primers. TCRdb's table, derived via immunoSEQ multiplex PCR, lists solely in-frame clones and lacks some. The sample spans about 96,000 clones; the ten largest clones claim 3% to 4%. This entry comes from a study of cytomegalovirus exposure and HLA in healthy donors. Study-level findings and limits: The study assumed roughly uniform donor sequencing depth for presence/absence analyses.

Looked up from germline, CDR1 is MNHEY and CDR2 is SMNVEV (reference sequence). Trimming removed 3 bases from V and 10 bases from J, with 13 bases in between. The CDR3 is 12 amino acids. Sample: PBMCs. The chain uses TRBV27 and TRBJ2-7, with D possibly matching TRBD1 (6 bases). This TCR was recovered from a woman in her 30s in good health and CMV-seronegative. CDR3 in DNA: TGTGCCAGCAGTTTGGGCCCCGGGACACAGTACTTC. It encodes CASSLGPGTQYF.